One sample yielded the 17 T cell receptor beta chains listed below, sequenced in a study of shared clonotypes between healthy human individuals. The repertoire was sequenced with immunoSEQ multiplex PCR; TCRdb's copy has only in-frame clones and lacks some. Counted here are about 730,000 clones, 55% to 75% occurring once; the ten biggest clones make up under 2%. Sequenced material: memory CD4+ T cells sorted from blood. Subset specified: CD45RA-negative fraction. The receptors were gathered from a woman in her 30s in good health.

V gene TRBV9 combines with J gene TRBJ2-3; no reliable D call. Germline CDR1 reads SGDLS; CDR2 reads YYNGEE. The length of the CDR3 is 12 residues. The ends were cut back, 0 bases at V and 7 bases at J, with 6 bases in the middle. DNA for the CDR3: TGTGCCAGCAGCGTAGCAGACAATACGCAGTATTTT. It encodes CASSVADNTQYF. Combining the CDR3 with reference TRBV9 and TRBJ2-3 gives the whole variable domain DSGVTQTPKHLITATGQRVTLRCSPRSGDLSVYWYQQSLDQGLQFLIQYYNGEERAKGNILERFSAQQFPDLHSELNLSSLELGDSALYFCASSVADNTQYFGPGTRLTVL.

The chain links TRBV6-6 to TRBJ2-7, with 9 bases aligning to TRBD2. This CDR3 contains 14 residues. After removal of 9 bases from V and 2 bases from J, the junction contained 8 bases not matched to a gene. Germline-derived CDR1 and CDR2 are MNHNY and SVGAGI (reference sequence). CDR3 DNA: TGTGCCAGTAGTCTAGCGGGAAAGACCTACGAGCAGTACTTC. Translated: CASSLAGKTYEQYF.

V usage is TRBV19 and J usage is TRBJ2-3; D ambiguous. V lost 3 bases and J lost 0, with 7 bases in between. Germline V lookup: CDR1 LNHDA, CDR2 SQIVND (reference sequence). The CDR3 loop spans 14 amino acids. The CDR3 protein is CASSIDHSTDTQYF. The CDR3, as DNA: TGTGCCAGTAGTATTGACCACAGCACAGATACGCAGTATTTT.

This clone has just a few counts. This sequence joins TRBV4-1 and TRBJ2-7, with TRBD2 matching 10 bases. V lost 4 bases to trimming and J lost 1 base; unmatched junction nucleotides: 13. The CDR3 is made up of 18 amino acids. CDR1 is MGHRA and CDR2 is YSYEKL in the germline V gene. CDR3 in DNA: TGCGCCAGCAGCCTAAGAGTGAGCGGGAGGGGGAATTCCTACGAGCAGTACTTC. This gives the protein CASSLRVSGRGNSYEQYF.

V is TRBV7-8 and J is TRBJ2-6; D uncertain. The V gene's germline CDR1 is SGHVS and CDR2 FQNEAQ. The CDR3 runs 13 residues. V was cut by 6 bases and J by 5 bases, with 8 bases left in between. The CDR3 DNA sequence: TGTGCCAGCAGAGGTGTCTGGGCCAACGTCCTGACTTTC. Protein sequence: CASRGVWANVLTF.

J is TRBJ1-1 and V is TRBV29-1; the match to TRBD1 covers 7 bases. The CDR3 covers 13 residues. Unmatched junction bases numbered 5, after V lost 3 bases and J lost 4 bases. Germline assignment: CDR1 SQVTM and CDR2 ANQGSEA. This CDR3 is CSVDAGGGTEAFF. For the CDR3, the DNA is TGCAGCGTTGACGCAGGGGGGGGCACTGAAGCTTTCTTT.

This clone showed up just once. V gene TRBV18 combines with J gene TRBJ2-7, with 9 bases identical to TRBD1. Germline V CDR1 and CDR2: KGHSH, LQKENI. This CDR3 comprises 16 residues. The V segment lost 6 bases and the J segment 0 bases; nucleotides outside the gene matches: 9. As DNA, the CDR3 is TGTGCCAGCTCCCGACAGGGGGGGATCCGCTCCTACGAGCAGTACTTC. Protein product: CASSRQGGIRSYEQYF.

This clone was detected only a few times. V usage is TRBV11-2 and J usage is TRBJ1-5, with 8 positions matching TRBD1. Unmatched junction bases numbered 8, after V lost 1 base and J lost 6 bases. This CDR3 region has 16 residues. Germline V gene data show CDR1 as SGHAT and CDR2 as FQNNGV. The CDR3 bases are TGTGCCAGCAGCTTAGGCGGACAGGGAAGAGGTCAGCCCCAGCATTTT. This codes for CASSLGGQGRGQPQHF. Using reference TRBV11-2 and TRBJ1-5 for the parts outside the CDR3, the full variable domain is EAGVAQSPRYKIIEKRQSVAFWCNPISGHATLYWYQQILGQGPKLLIQFQNNGVVDDSQLPKDRFSAERLKGVDSTLKIQPAKLEDSAVYLCASSLGGQGRGQPQHFGDGTRLSIL.

The chain has TRBV28 and TRBJ2-3, with 10 bases aligning to TRBD2. CDR1 and CDR2 (germline): MDHEN, SYDVKM. J was trimmed by 5 bases and V by 3 bases; bases with no gene match: 5. The CDR3 has 15 amino acids. The CDR3 DNA reads TGTGCCAGCAGTTTTCAGCGGGAGGGTGTAGATACGCAGTATTTT. This sequence encodes CASSFQREGVDTQYF. The variable domain in full, with the rest retrieved from reference TRBV28 and TRBJ2-3, is DVKVTQSSRYLVKRTGEKVFLECVQDMDHENMFWYRQDPGLGLRLIYFSYDVKMKEKGDIPEGYSVSREKKERFSLILESASTNQTSMYLCASSFQREGVDTQYFGPGTRLTVL.

The chain carries TRBV7-5 and TRBJ2-3; the DNA was not used to check the table's D call, TRBD2. TRBV7-5 constitutes a pseudogene. The CDR3 covers 19 residues. CDR3 residues: CVRSHSRRRLRLGTDTQYF. Here the CDR3 DNA reads TGTGTCAGAAGCCATAGCCGGCGGAGACTCAGATTAGGTACAGATACGCAGTATTTT.

The chain has TRBV19 and TRBJ1-5; 12 bases are shared with TRBD1. Germline CDR1 and CDR2: LNHDA and SQIVND (reference sequence). This CDR3 spans 18 amino acids. With V trimmed by 3 bases and J by 3 bases, 9 bases remained unmatched. CDR3 nucleotides: TGTGCCAGTAGTATCGGATTTGGGACAGGGGGCTCCAATCAGCCCCAGCATTTT. This encodes CASSIGFGTGGSNQPQHF.

The chain is built from TRBV28 and TRBJ1-5; 8 positions agree with TRBD1. Germline-derived CDR1 and CDR2 are MDHEN and SYDVKM. CDR3 size: 14 residues. The V gene end was trimmed by 2 bases and the J gene end by 6 bases; junction bases not matched to a gene: 3. CDR3 loop: CASSLQQGVQPQHF. The CDR3 DNA reads TGTGCCAGCAGTTTACAACAGGGGGTTCAGCCCCAGCATTTT. The whole variable domain, filled in from reference TRBV28 and TRBJ1-5, reads DVKVTQSSRYLVKRTGEKVFLECVQDMDHENMFWYRQDPGLGLRLIYFSYDVKMKEKGDIPEGYSVSREKKERFSLILESASTNQTSMYLCASSLQQGVQPQHFGDGTRLSIL.

V usage is TRBV7-2 and J usage is TRBJ1-1; D unclear. Trimming stripped 6 bases from V and 1 base from J, with 9 bases between. Germline CDR1 SGHTA, CDR2 FQGNSA. The CDR3 runs 13 residues. The CDR3 is CASRPGQNTEAFF. CDR3 nucleotide sequence: TGTGCCAGCAGGCCCGGGCAGAACACTGAAGCTTTCTTT.

V and J are TRBV5-1 and TRBJ2-5, with 8 bases matching TRBD1. The DNA matches TRBJ2-7 better at its end, which makes the J call doubtful. Germline values: CDR1 SGHRS, CDR2 YFSETQ. The CDR3 loop spans 13 amino acids. CDR3 in DNA: TGCGCCAGCAGCTTTCAGGGGGCCGGCGAGCAGTACTTC. Translation gives CASSFQGAGEQYF.

This clone was counted a few times. The genes are TRBV5-1 and TRBJ2-1; maybe TRBD1 (7 bases). CDR3 length: 15 residues. Germline CDR1 reads SGHRS; CDR2 reads YFSETQ. V dropped 2 bases and J dropped 9 bases, with 18 bases sitting between them. The CDR3 loop is CASSLYLSGGGEQFF. Here the CDR3 DNA reads TGCGCCAGCAGCTTATATCTTTCAGGGGGAGGTGAGCAGTTCTTC.

Note on this clone: Mismatch with germline at one junction end may stem from a read error. This chain connects TRBV10-2 to TRBJ1-1; D is possibly TRBD1 (6 bases). This CDR3 comprises 13 residues. Per the germline V gene, CDR1 is WSHSY and CDR2 is SAAADI. CDR3 sequence reads: CASCEGERIGAFF. Here the CDR3 DNA reads TGCGCCAGCTGTGAGGGGGAAAGGATAGGAGCTTTCTTT.

The rearrangement uses TRBV4-2 and TRBJ1-5; 10 bases fit TRBD1. This CDR3 has 14 amino acids. V was clipped by 4 bases and J by 6 bases; unmatched bases: 3. The germline V gene encodes CDR1 LGHNA and CDR2 YNFKEQ. CDR3 coding DNA: TGTGCCAGCAGCCGGACAGGGGGAGGTCAGCCCCAGCATTTT. Its translation is CASSRTGGGQPQHF.